The 6 T cell receptor beta chains reported below all come from one sample, sequenced in a study of neurological immune-mediated disorders. TCRdb called the 5' RACE reads again in MiXCR, with one record for every CDR3 protein. The table includes under 40,000 distinct CDR3 sequences, less than 8.5% detected once. The sequenced sample was PBMCs. The source is a woman aged 40-49 years in good health.

This clonotype was detected many times. The chain joins TRBV20-1 to TRBJ2-5, with D possibly matching TRBD1 (6 bases). The CDR3 is 17 amino acids. Trimming took 5 bases from V and 5 from J, leaving 27 bases between them. Germline values: CDR1 DFQATT, CDR2 SNEGSKA (reference sequence). CDR3: CSASLPTDRLIWETQYF. The CDR3, as DNA: TGCAGTGCTTCCCTACCCACCGACAGGTTGATATGGGAGACCCAGTACTTC.

This clonotype was picked up many times. The CDR3, as DNA: TGTGCCAGCAGTTCGGGGGTTGTTACAGATACGCAGTATTTT. It codes for CASSSGVVTDTQYF. The J gene is TRBJ2-3, the V gene TRBV12-3 or TRBV12-4; the D gene is possibly TRBD2 (6 bases). V was shortened by 4 bases and J by 3 bases, with 11 bases between the two germline ends. The CDR3 contains 14 residues.

In this sample, this clonotype turned up many times. The rearrangement joins TRBV6-6 to TRBJ2-1; D remains ambiguous. Per the germline V gene, CDR1 is MNHNY and CDR2 is SVGAGI (reference sequence). This CDR3 spans 13 amino acids. Trimming removed 5 bases from V and 4 bases from J, with 9 bases in between. The CDR3 protein is CASSPDGYNEQFF. The CDR3 DNA reads as TGTGCCAGCAGTCCGGACGGATACAATGAGCAGTTCTTC.

This clonotype was observed many times. This rearrangement joins TRBV20-1 to TRBJ2-5, with a tentative D call TRBD2 (6 bases). CDR1 is DFQATT and CDR2 is SNEGSKA in the germline V gene (reference sequence). The CDR3 sequence is 15 residues long. Trimming left V 0 bases short and J 2 bases short, with 13 bases between. CDR3 residues: CSARDGRRAQETQYF. CDR3 DNA: TGCAGTGCTAGAGATGGCAGGAGGGCACAAGAGACCCAGTACTTC.

This clonotype was seen at least ten times. CDR3 nucleotide sequence: TGCGCCAGCAGCTTAAATCCGACAGCCGATAATGAAAAACTGTTTTTT. Protein product: CASSLNPTADNEKLFF. This chain joins TRBV5-1 and TRBJ1-4; a possible D gene is TRBD1 (5 bases). The CDR3 covers 16 residues. V was cut by 2 bases and J by 4 bases, with 15 bases left in between. CDR1 is SGHRS, CDR2 YFSETQ, per germline.

In this sample, this clonotype turned up many times. This rearrangement joins TRBV7-6 to TRBJ2-3; 13 bases are shared with TRBD2. J was trimmed by 2 bases and V by 5 bases; bases with no gene match: 7. Germline V CDR1 and CDR2: SGHVS, FNYEAQ. This CDR3 is built from 17 residues. The CDR3 DNA reads TGTGCCAGCAGCCCCACGGGGACTAGCGGGGTCACAGATACGCAGTATTTT. Translating gives CASSPTGTSGVTDTQYF.